This section outlines one TCR beta chain sequence together with its context. As yet, its antigen is unknown. The data were obtained in a study of T cell responses to AZD1222 COVID-19 vaccine. Study-wide results and caveats: Vaccine-associated CD4 TCRs spanned spike, dominant at 160-218 and 743-854. Reports say nearly half of spike-specific TCRs go after unmutated variant regions. Clonal diversity was possibly underestimated, and the donors were mostly white British, with more females.

The CDR3 is 14 residues long. CDR1 and CDR2 (germline): SGHRS, YFSETQ. The V segment lost 4 bases and the J segment 5 bases; nucleotides outside the gene matches: 8. Produced via immunoSEQ multiplex PCR; TCRdb's table is partial and in-frame only. The sample includes some 140,000 clones, under 95% seen only once; the top ten take 2.5% to 3.5%. This sequence joins TRBV5-1 and TRBJ2-5; 7 bases match TRBD1. The receptor comes from an adult in good health. The sample here was peripheral blood, taken on day 0 of AZD1222 vaccination. The CDR3 DNA reads as TGCGCCAGCAGCCCGACAGGGTTCGGGGAGACCCAGTACTTC. Residues: CASSPTGFGETQYF.